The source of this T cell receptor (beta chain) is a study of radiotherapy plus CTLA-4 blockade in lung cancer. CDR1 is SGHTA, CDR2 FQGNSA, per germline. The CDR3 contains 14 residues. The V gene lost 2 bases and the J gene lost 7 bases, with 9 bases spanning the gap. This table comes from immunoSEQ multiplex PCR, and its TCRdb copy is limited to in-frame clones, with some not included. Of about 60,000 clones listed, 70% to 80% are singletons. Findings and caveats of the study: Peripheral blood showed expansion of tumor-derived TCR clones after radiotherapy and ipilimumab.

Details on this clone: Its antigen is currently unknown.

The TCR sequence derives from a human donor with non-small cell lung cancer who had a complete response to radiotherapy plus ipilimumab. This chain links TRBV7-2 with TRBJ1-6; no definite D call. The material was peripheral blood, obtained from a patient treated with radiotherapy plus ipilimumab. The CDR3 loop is CASSLTGKNSPLHF. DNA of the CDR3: TGTGCCAGCAGCTTAACGGGGAAGAATTCACCCCTCCACTTT. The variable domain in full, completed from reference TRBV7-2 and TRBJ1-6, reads GAGVSQSPSNKVTEKGKDVELRCDPISGHTALYWYRQSLGQGLEFLIYFQGNSAPDKSGLPSDRFSAERTGGSVSTLTIQRTQQEDSAVYLCASSLTGKNSPLHFGNGTRLTVT.